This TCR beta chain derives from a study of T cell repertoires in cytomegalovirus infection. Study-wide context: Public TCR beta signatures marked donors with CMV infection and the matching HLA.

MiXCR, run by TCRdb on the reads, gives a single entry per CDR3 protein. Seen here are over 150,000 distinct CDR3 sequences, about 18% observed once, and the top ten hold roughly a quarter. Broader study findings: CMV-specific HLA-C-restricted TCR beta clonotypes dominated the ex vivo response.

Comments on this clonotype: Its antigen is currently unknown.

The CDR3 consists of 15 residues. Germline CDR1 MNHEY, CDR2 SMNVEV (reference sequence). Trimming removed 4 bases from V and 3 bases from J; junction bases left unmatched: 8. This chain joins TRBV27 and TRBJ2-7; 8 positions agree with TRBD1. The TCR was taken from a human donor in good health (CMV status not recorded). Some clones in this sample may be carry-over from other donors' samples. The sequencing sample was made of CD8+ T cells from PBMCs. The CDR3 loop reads CASSSHRTGLYEQYF. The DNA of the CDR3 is TGTGCCAGCAGTTCGCACAGGACAGGGCTCTACGAGCAGTACTTC.